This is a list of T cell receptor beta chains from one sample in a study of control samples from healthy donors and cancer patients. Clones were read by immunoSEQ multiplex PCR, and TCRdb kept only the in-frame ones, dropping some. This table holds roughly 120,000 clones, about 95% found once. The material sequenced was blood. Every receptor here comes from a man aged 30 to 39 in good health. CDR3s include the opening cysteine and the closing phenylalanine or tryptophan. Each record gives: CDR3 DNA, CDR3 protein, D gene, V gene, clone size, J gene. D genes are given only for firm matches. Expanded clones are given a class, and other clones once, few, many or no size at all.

TGTGCCAGCGACATCCGGGGGCAGGGTGAAGCTTTCTTT,CASDIRGQGEAFF,-,TRBV7-9,-,TRBJ1-1
TGTGCCAGCAGCTTAGATGTCGGCAGTAACTATGGCTACACCTTC,CASSLDVGSNYGYTF,-,TRBV7-6,-,TRBJ1-2
TGCGCCAGCAGCTTGAGGGGAGACAATGAGCAGTTCTTC,CASSLRGDNEQFF,-,TRBV5-1,-,TRBJ2-1
TGTGCCTGGAGTGTGAGAGGGGAAGCTTTCTTT,CAWSVRGEAFF,-,TRBV30,-,TRBJ1-1
TGTGCCAGCAGTTCCCCGACCGGACAGGGATACAATGAGCAGTTCTTC,CASSSPTGQGYNEQFF,TRBD1,TRBV27,-,TRBJ2-1
TGTGCCAGCAGCTACCCCGCACAGGGAACGGACACTGAAGCTTTCTTT,CASSYPAQGTDTEAFF,-,TRBV7-9,-,TRBJ1-1
TGTGCCAGCAGTTGGAACAGGGTATCCTACGAGCAGTACTTC,CASSWNRVSYEQYF,-,TRBV27,-,TRBJ2-7
TGTGCCAGCAGCCGGGGGGGCGGCTCTGGAAACACCATATATTTT,CASSRGGGSGNTIYF,-,TRBV6-5,-,TRBJ1-3
TGTGCCAGCAGCTTAGAGGGACAGGGACGGAATCAGCCCCAGCATTTT,CASSLEGQGRNQPQHF,TRBD1,TRBV7-9,-,TRBJ1-5
TGCGCCAGCAGCCAAGATGTCGGAGGGCTAGCTAAAGCTTTCTTT,CASSQDVGGLAKAFF,-,TRBV4-1,-,TRBJ1-1
TGTGCCAGTAGTCCAAGGACTAGCGGGGGGCCCGGAGGCACAGATACGCAGTATTTT,CASSPRTSGGPGGTDTQYF,TRBD2,TRBV19,-,TRBJ2-3
TGCGCCAGCAGCCAAACAGGTGCAACTAATGAAAAACTGTTTTTT,CASSQTGATNEKLFF,-,TRBV5-1,-,TRBJ1-4
TGCGCCAGCAGCCTGGCGGGGGGCGCCGCAGACGAGCAGTACTTC,CASSLAGGAADEQYF,TRBD2,TRBV4-3,-,TRBJ2-7
TGTGCCAGTAGGAAACAGGGGGAAAATTCACCCCTCCACTTT,CASRKQGENSPLHF,TRBD1,TRBV19,once,TRBJ1-6
TGCGCCAGCAGCTTGGCTCCCGGATCCTACGAGCAGTACTTC,CASSLAPGSYEQYF,-,TRBV5-1,-,TRBJ2-7
TGTGCCAGCACCCTGAACTCTCTGAGCACAGATACGCAGTATTTT,CASTLNSLSTDTQYF,-,TRBV11-2,-,TRBJ2-3
TGTGCCAGCAGCGGTCGAGGAGACACCGGGGAGCTGTTTTTT,CASSGRGDTGELFF,-,TRBV3-1/TRBV3-2,-,TRBJ2-2